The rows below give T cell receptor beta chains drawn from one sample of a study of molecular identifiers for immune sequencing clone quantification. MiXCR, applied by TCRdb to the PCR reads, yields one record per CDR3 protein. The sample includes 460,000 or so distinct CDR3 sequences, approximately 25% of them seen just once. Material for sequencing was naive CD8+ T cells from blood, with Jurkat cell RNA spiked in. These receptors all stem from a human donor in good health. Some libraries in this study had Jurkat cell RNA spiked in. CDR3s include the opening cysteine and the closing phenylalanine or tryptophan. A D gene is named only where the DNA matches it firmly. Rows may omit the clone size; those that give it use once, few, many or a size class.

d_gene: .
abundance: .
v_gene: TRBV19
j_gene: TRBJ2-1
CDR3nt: TGTGCCAGTAGTATAGATCCCGCCAGGTACAATGAGCAGTTCTTC
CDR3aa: CASSIDPARYNEQFF

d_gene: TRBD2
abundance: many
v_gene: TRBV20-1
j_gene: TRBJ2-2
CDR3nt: TGCAGTGCTGCTCACGGGACTAGCGGTAACGGGGAGCTGTTTTTT
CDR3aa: CSAAHGTSGNGELFF

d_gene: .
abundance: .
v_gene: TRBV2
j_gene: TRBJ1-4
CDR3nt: TGTGCCAGCAGTGAGACGGTGGTAGCTAATGAAAAACTGTTTTTT
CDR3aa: CASSETVVANEKLFF

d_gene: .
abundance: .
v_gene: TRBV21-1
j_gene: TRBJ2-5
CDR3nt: TGTGCCAGCAGCCCACCACCCCGGGGACTAGTGGACCAAGAGACCCAGTACTTC
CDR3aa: CASSPPPRGLVDQETQYF

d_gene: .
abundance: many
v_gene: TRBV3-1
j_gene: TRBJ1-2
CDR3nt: TGTGCCAGCAGCCAAGAGAACCACCGGTACAACTATGGCTACACCTTC
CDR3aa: CASSQENHRYNYGYTF

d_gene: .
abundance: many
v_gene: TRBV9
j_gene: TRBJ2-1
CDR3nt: TGTGCCAGCAGCGTAGTGGGGGGCGGGTATGAGCAGTTCTTC
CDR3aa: CASSVVGGGYEQFF

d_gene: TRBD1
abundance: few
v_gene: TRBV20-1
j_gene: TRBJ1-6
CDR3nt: TGCAGTGCTAGAGAGGTCAAATTGGTCCGGACAGGGCTTTCACCCCTCCACTTT
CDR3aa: CSAREVKLVRTGLSPLHF

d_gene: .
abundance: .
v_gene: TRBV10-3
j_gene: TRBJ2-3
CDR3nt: TGTGCCATCAGTGAGGCGGGGGCCCCACTAAGCACAGATACGCAGTATTTT
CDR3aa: CAISEAGAPLSTDTQYF

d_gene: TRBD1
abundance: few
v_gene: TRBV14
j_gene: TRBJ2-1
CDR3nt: TGTGCCAGCAGCCATCGGGACAGTATCTACAATGAGCAGTTCTTC
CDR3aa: CASSHRDSIYNEQFF

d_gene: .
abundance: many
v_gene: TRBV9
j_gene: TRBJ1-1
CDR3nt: TGTGCCAGCAGCCTTCTCCGGGACCGACACACTGAAGCTTTCTTT
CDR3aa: CASSLLRDRHTEAFF

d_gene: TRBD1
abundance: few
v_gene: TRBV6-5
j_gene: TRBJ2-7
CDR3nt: TGTGCCAGCAGTTACTCGGAATGGACAGGTACCTACGAGCAGTACTTC
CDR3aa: CASSYSEWTGTYEQYF

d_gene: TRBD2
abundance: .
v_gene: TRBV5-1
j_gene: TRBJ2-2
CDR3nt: TGCGCCAGCAGCCCGCGTATGGCTAGCGGGACCGGGGAGCTGTTTTTT
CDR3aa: CASSPRMASGTGELFF

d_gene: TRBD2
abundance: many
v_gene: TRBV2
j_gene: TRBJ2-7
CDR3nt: TGTGCCAGCAGTGGAACTAGCGCCAGCTCCTACGAGCAGTACTTC
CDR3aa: CASSGTSASSYEQYF

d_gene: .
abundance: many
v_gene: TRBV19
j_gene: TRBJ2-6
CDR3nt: TGTGCCAGTAGTATCGGATGGACTGGGGCCAACGTCCTGACTTTC
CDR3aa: CASSIGWTGANVLTF

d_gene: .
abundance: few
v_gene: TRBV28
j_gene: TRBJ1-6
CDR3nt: TGTGCCAGCAGTTTAAGTGCGGGCTTAATGACCCCCCTCCACTTT
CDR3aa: CASSLSAGLMTPLHF

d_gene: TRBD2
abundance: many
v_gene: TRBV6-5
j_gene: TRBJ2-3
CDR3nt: TGTGCCAGCAGTCCCGGACTAGCGGGAGTAACGACAGATACGCAGTATTTT
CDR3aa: CASSPGLAGVTTDTQYF

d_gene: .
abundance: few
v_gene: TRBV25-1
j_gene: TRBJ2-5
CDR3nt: TGTGCCAGCAGTGAAAAGAGGGGAGAGACCCAGTACTTC
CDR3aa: CASSEKRGETQYF

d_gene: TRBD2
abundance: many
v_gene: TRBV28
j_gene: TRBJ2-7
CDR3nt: TGTGCCAGCACCCTAGCGGGAGTGAACGAGCAGTACTTC
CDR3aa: CASTLAGVNEQYF

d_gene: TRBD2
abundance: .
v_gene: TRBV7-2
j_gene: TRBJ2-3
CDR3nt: TGTGCCAGCAGCCGGACTAGCGGCTACCCTGGTTTGGAAGATACGCAGTATTTT
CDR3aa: CASSRTSGYPGLEDTQYF

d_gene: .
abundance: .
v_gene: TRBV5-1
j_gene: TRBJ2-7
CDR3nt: TGCGCCAGCTCCATGTTAGGGGGTTCCTACGAGCAGTACTTC
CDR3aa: CASSMLGGSYEQYF

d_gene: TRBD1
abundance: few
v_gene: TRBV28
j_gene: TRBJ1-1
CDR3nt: TGTGCCAGCAGTTTTTCTATCCGGACAGGGGTAGGTGAAGCTTTCTTT
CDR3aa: CASSFSIRTGVGEAFF

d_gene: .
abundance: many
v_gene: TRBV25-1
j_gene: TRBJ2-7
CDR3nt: TGTGCCAGCAGCTCCTCTCGAGGGGCAGACGAGCAGTACTTC
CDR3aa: CASSSSRGADEQYF

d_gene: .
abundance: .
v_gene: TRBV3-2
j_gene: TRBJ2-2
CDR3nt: TGTGCCAGCAGGGGGAACGGGAGTAACGGCGGGGAGCTGTTTTTT
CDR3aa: CASRGNGSNGGELFF

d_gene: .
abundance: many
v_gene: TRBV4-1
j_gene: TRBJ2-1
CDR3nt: TGCGCCAGCAGCCCGGCCCTGGGGAATGAGCAGTTCTTC
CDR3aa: CASSPALGNEQFF

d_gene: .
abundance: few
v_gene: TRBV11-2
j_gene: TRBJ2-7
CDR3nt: TGTGCCAGCAGCTTAGCCGACCCCGCGTACGAGCAGTACTTC
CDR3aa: CASSLADPAYEQYF

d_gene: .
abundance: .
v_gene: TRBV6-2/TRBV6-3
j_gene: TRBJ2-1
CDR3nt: TGTGCCAGCAGTTACCCCGTGGATGAGCAGATCTTC
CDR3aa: CASSYPVDEQIF

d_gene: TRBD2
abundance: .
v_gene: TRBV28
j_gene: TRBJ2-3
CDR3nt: TGTGCCAGCAGTTCGCGGGACATAGGACTAGCGGGTGTTCACACAGGTACGCAGTATTTT
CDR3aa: CASSSRDIGLAGVHTGTQYF

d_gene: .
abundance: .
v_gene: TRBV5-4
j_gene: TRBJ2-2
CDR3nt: TGTGCCAGCAGCGCCGACATCTACAACACCGGGGAGCTGTTTTTT
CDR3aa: CASSADIYNTGELFF

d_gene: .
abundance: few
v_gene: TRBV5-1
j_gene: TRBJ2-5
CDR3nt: TGCGCCAGCAGCAATGAGGAGACCCAGTACTTC
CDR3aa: CASSNEETQYF

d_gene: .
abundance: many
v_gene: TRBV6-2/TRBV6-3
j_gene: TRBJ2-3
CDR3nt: TGTGCCAGCAGCCCGGACTGGGACGGGGCAGATACGCAGTATTTT
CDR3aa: CASSPDWDGADTQYF

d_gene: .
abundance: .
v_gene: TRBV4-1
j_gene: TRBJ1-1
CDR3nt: TGCGCCAGCAGCCGCCCGGGGGGCGACACTGAAGCTTTCTTT
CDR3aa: CASSRPGGDTEAFF

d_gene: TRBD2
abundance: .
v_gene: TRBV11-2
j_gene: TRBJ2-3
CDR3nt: TGTGCCAGCAGTGGATTCGGGCGGCTCCTAGCGGGGGGGCCTAGCACAGATACGCAGTATTTT
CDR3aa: CASSGFGRLLAGGPSTDTQYF

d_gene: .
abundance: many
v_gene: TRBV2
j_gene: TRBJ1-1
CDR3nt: TGTGCCAGCAGTGCCTTTTTGAACACTGAAGCTTTCTTT
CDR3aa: CASSAFLNTEAFF

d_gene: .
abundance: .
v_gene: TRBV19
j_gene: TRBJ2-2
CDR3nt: TGTGCCAGTAGTTTCTGGGCGAACACCGGGGAGCTGTTTTTT
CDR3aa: CASSFWANTGELFF

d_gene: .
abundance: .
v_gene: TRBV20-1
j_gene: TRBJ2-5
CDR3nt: TGCAGTGCTAGAACGTGGCAGCAAGAGCCCCAGTACTTC
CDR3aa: CSARTWQQEPQYF

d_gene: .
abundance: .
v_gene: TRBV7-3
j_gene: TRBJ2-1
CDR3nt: TGTGCCAGCAGCTCATATGGGTACGATGAGCAGTTCTTC
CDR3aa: CASSSYGYDEQFF

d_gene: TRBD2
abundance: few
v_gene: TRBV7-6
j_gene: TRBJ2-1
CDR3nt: TGTGCCAGCAGCCCCCGTTTGAGCGGGAGGATCGGCAATGAGCAGTTCTTC
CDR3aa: CASSPRLSGRIGNEQFF

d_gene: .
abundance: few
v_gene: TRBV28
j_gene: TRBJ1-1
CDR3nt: TGTGCCAGCAGTATTGGACAGTTAAACACTGAAGCTTTCTTT
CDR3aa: CASSIGQLNTEAFF

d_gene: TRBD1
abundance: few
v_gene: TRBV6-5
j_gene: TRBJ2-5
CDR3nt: TGTGCCAGCAGTTACAGGATAGGGGACAGGGGAAGGCCCGTGACCCAGTACTTC
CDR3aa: CASSYRIGDRGRPVTQYF

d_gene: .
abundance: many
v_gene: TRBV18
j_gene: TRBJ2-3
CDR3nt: TGTGCCAGCTCACCCCCCGGGGACACAGATACGCAGTATTTT
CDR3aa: CASSPPGDTDTQYF

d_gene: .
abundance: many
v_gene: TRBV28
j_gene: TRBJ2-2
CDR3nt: TGTGCCAGCAGTCTGGGGTATCCTGACACCGGGGAGCTGTTTTTT
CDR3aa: CASSLGYPDTGELFF

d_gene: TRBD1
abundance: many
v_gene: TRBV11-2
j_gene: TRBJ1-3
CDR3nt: TGTGCCAGCAGCACAACAGGGGCTGGAAACACCATATATTTT
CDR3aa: CASSTTGAGNTIYF

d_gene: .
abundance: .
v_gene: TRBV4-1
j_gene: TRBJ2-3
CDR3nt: TGCGCCAGCCGCCAAGTAGGGGGAGGGCTTGACACAGATACGCAGTATTTT
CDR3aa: CASRQVGGGLDTDTQYF

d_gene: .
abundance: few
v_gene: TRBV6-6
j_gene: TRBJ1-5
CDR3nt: TGTGCCAGCAGTTACAATTCCGGGACGTATAGCAATCAGCCCCAGCATTTT
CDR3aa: CASSYNSGTYSNQPQHF

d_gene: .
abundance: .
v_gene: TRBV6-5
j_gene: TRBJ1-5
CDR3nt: TGTGCCAGCAGTTACGGCAATTATCAGCCCCAGCATTTT
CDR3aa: CASSYGNYQPQHF

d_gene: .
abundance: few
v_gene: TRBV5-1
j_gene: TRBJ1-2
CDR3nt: TGCGCCAGCAGCTTGGAGCCAGGGACTTATGGCTACACCTTC
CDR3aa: CASSLEPGTYGYTF

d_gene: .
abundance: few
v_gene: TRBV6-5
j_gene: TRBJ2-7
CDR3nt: TGTGCCAGCATGCCAGAAGAGGCCCACTCCTACGAGCAGTACTTC
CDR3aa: CASMPEEAHSYEQYF

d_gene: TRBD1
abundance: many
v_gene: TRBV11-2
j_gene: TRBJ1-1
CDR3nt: TGTGCCAGCAGTTTGGACAGGGAAACTGAAGCTTTCTTT
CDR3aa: CASSLDRETEAFF

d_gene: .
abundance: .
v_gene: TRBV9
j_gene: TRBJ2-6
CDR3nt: TGTGCCAGCACCGCCAGTTACTCCGGGGCCAACGTCCTGACTTTC
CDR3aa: CASTASYSGANVLTF

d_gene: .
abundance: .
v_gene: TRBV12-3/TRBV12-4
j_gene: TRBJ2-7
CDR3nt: TGTGCCAGCAGTTTTCACAGGAGCTCCTACGAGCAGTACTTC
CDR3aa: CASSFHRSSYEQYF

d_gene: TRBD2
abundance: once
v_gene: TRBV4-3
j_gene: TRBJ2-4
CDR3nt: TGCGCCAGCAGCCAAGGGGGGAGTAGCGGGGGCCTATTAGCCAAAAACATTCAGTACTTC
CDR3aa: CASSQGGSSGGLLAKNIQYF

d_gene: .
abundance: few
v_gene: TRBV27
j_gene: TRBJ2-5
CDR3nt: TGTGCCAGCAGGGGGGAGACGGAGACCCAGTACTTC
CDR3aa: CASRGETETQYF